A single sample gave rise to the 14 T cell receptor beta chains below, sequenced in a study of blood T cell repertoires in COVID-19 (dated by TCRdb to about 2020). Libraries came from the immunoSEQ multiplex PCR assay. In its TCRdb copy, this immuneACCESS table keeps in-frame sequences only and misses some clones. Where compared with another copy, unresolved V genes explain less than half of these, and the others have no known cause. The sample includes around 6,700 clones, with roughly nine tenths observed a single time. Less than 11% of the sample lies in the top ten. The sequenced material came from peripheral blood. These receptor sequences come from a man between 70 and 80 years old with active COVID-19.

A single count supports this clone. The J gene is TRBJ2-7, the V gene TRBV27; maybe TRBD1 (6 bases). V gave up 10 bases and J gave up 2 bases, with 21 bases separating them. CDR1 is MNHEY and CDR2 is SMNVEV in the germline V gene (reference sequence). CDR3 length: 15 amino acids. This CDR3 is CATQPRQGKTYEQYF. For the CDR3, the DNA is TGTGCCACCCAACCCAGGCAGGGGAAAACCTACGAGCAGTACTTC.

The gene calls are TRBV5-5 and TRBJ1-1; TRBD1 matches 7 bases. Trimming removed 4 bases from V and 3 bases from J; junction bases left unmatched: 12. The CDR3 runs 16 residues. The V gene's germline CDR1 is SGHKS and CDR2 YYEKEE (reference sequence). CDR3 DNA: TGTGCCAGCAGCACCCGACAGGGAGATTTCCACACTGAAGCTTTCTTT. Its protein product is CASSTRQGDFHTEAFF. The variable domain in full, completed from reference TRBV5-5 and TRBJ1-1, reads DAGVTQSPTHLIKTRGQQVTLRCSPISGHKSVSWYQQVLGQGPQFIFQYYEKEERGRGNFPDRFSARQFPNYSSELNVNALLLGDSALYLCASSTRQGDFHTEAFFGQGTRLTVV.

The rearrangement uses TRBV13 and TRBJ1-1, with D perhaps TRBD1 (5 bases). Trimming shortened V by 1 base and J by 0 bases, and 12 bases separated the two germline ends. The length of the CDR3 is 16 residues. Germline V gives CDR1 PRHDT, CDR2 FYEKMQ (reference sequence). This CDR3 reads CASSLAARQLNTEAFF. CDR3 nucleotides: TGTGCCAGCAGCTTAGCTGCGAGACAGCTGAACACTGAAGCTTTCTTT.

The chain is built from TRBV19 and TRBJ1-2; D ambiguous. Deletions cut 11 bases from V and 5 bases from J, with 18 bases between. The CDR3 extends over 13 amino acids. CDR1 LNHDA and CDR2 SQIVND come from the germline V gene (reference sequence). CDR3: CASSAGFSYGYTF. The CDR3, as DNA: TGTGCCTCCTCAGCGGGGTTTTCATATGGCTACACCTTC.

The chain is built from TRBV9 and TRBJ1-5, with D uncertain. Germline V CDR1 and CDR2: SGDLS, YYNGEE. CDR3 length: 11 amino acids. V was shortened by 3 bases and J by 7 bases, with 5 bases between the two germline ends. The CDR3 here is CASSDSQPQHF. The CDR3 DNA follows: TGTGCCAGCAGCGACTCGCAGCCCCAGCATTTT.

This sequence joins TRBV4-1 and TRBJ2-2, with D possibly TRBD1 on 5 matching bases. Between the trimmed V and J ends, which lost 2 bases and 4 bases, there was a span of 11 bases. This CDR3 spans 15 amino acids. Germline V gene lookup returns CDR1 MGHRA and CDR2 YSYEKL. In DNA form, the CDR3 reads TGCGCCAGCAGCCAACCCCTAAGGGGCACCGGGGAGCTGTTTTTT. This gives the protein CASSQPLRGTGELFF.

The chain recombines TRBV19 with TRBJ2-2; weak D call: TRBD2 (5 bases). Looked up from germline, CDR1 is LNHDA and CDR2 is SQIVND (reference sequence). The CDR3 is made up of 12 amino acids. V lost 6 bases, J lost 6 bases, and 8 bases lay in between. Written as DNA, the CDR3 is TGTGCCAGTAGCCGGGGAGCCGGGGAGCTGTTTTTT. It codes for CASSRGAGELFF.

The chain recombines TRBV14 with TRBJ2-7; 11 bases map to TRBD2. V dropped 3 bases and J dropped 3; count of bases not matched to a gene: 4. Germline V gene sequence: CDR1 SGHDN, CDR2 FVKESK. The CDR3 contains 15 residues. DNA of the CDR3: TGTGCCAGCAGCCACATTACTAGCGGGGGCTACGAGCAGTACTTC. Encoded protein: CASSHITSGGYEQYF.

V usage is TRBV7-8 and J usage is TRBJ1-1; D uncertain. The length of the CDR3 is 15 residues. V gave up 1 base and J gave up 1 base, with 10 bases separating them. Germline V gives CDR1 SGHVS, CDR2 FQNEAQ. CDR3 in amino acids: CASSLERRGNTEAFF. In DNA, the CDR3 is TGTGCCAGCAGCTTAGAGCGGAGAGGGAACACTGAAGCTTTCTTT.

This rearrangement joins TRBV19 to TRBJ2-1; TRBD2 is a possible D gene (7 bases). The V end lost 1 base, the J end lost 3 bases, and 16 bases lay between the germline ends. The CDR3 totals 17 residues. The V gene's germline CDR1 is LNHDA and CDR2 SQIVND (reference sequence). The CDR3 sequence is CASSIGSGGEFYNEQFF. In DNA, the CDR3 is TGTGCCAGTAGTATAGGTTCGGGGGGCGAATTCTACAATGAGCAGTTCTTC. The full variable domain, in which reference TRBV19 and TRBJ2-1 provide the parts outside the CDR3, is DGGITQSPKYLFRKEGQNVTLSCEQNLNHDAMYWYRQDPGQGLRLIYYSQIVNDFQKGDIAEGYSVSREKKESFPLTVTSAQKNPTAFYLCASSIGSGGEFYNEQFFGPGTRLTVL.

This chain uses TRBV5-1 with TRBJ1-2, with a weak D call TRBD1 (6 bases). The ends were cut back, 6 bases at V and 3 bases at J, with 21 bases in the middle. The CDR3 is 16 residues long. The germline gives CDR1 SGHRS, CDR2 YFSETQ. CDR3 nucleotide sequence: TGCGCCAGCACCATAGGTGGGGGGGCCGAGGACTATGGCTACACCTTC. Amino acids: CASTIGGGAEDYGYTF.

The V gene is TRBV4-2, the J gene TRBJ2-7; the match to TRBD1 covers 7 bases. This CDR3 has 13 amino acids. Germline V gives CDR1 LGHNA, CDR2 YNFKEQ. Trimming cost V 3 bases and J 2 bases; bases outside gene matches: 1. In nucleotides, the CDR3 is TGTGCCAGCAGCCACGGACAGGCCTACGAGCAGTACTTC. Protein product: CASSHGQAYEQYF.

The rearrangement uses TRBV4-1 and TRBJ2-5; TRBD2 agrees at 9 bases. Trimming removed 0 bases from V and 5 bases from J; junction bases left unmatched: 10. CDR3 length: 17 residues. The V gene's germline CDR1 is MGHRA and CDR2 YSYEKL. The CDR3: CASSQESSGVFMETQYF. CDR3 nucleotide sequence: TGCGCCAGCAGCCAAGAGTCTAGCGGGGTTTTTATGGAGACCCAGTACTTC.

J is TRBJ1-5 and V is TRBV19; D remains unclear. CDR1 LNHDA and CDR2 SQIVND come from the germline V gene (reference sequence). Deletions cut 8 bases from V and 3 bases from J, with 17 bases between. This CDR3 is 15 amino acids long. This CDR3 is CASRVVGLTNQPQHF. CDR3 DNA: TGTGCCAGTCGGGTGGTAGGTTTAACCAATCAGCCCCAGCATTTT. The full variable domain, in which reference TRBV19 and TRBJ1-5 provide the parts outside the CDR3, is DGGITQSPKYLFRKEGQNVTLSCEQNLNHDAMYWYRQDPGQGLRLIYYSQIVNDFQKGDIAEGYSVSREKKESFPLTVTSAQKNPTAFYLCASRVVGLTNQPQHFGDGTRLSIL.